These T cell receptor beta chains were read from a single sample in a study of response to subunit inactivated influenza vaccine. TCRdb re-called the RT-PCR reads with MiXCR, one entry per CDR3 protein. Of about 150,000 distinct CDR3 sequences in the sample, about 10% were seen once. The sample in question was CD8+ T cells sorted from PBMCs, obtained around 2 years after vaccination. The receptors here all came from a man aged 50-75 years who received an inactivated influenza vaccine. The CDR3 runs from the conserved cysteine through the conserved F or W. The order of the fields is V gene, clone size, J gene, D gene, CDR3 DNA, CDR3 protein. A D gene is named only where the DNA matches it firmly. Part of the rows lack a size; the others show once, few, many or a class for expanded clones.

TRBV27,NA,TRBJ2-7,NA,TGTGCCAGCAGTTTATCGGCAGGGATGCGGTACGAGCAGTACTTC,CASSLSAGMRYEQYF
TRBV6-6,few,TRBJ1-2,TRBD1,TGTGCCAGCAGTGAGACAGGGGGCAATGGCTACACCTTC,CASSETGGNGYTF
TRBV18,NA,TRBJ2-5,TRBD1,TGTGCCAGCTCAGGGACAGGGGGACTCGGCGAGACCCAGTACTTC,CASSGTGGLGETQYF
TRBV2,NA,TRBJ2-7,TRBD1,TGTGCCAGCAGTGGTCTCTCCGGGACAGGGAACGAGCAGTACTTC,CASSGLSGTGNEQYF
TRBV12-3/TRBV12-4,NA,TRBJ2-3,NA,TGTGCCAGCAGTTTAATGGCCAGCCCTAGCACAGATACGCAGTATTTT,CASSLMASPSTDTQYF
TRBV4-1,NA,TRBJ2-3,TRBD2,TGCGCCAGCAGGGGGACTAGCGGTCCCACAGATACGCAGTATTTT,CASRGTSGPTDTQYF
TRBV9,NA,TRBJ2-7,TRBD1,TGTGCCAGCAGCGTAGCTGTCGTGACAGGGGCCGCCTACGAGCAGTACTTC,CASSVAVVTGAAYEQYF
TRBV11-1,few,TRBJ2-2,TRBD2,TGTGCCAGCAGCTTCCGGACTAGCGGGAGGACGGGCACCGGGGAGCTGTTTTTT,CASSFRTSGRTGTGELFF
TRBV13,many,TRBJ2-7,TRBD1,TGTGCCAGCAACCAGGACAGGGCGGGAGAGCAGTACTTC,CASNQDRAGEQYF
TRBV9,NA,TRBJ2-1,NA,TGTGCCAGCAGCCAGGACCCGTACAATGAGCAGTTCTTC,CASSQDPYNEQFF